The clone carrying this TCR beta chain appeared a few times. Its antigen is not identified. This entry is derived from a study of a mutant IDH1 vaccine in newly diagnosed glioma. Germline CDR1 MNHEY, CDR2 SMNVEV (reference sequence). Trimming took 5 bases from V and 5 from J; bases not matched to a gene: 4. CDR3 length: 14 amino acids. Time point defined: week 35, safety follow-up. Alongside topical imiquimod, each dose of vaccine comprised 300 ug of mutant IDH1 20-mer peptide. Measured with immunoSEQ multiplex PCR; TCRdb has only the in-frame clones, and not every one. The table includes about 48,000 clones, more than 65% detected once.

The sample consisted of PBMCs, taken from a glioma patient whose treatment included an IDH1 peptide vaccine. V and J are TRBV27 and TRBJ2-2, with TRBD1 identical over 8 bases. This TCR was sampled from a man aged 35 to 55 with glioma. CDR3 coding DNA: TGTGCCAGCAGTATGACAGGGGTAACCGGGGAGCTGTTTTTT. It is translated as CASSMTGVTGELFF.